This note documents a single T cell receptor (beta chain) sequence. What antigen it recognizes has not been identified. No base quality values were provided; no much bigger clone lies one nucleotide off. TCRbeta CDR3 regions were amplified from genomic DNA using the immunoSEQ Assay, a bias-controlled multiplex PCR. As for the original processing: The number of nucleated cells in each sample was estimated by amplification of reference gene primers within the assay. To quantify the absolute abundance of each unique TCRbeta CDR3 rearrangement, sequence reads were collapsed and filtered. For each sample, productive Simpson clonality was calculated by taking the square root of Simpson's diversity index across productive rearrangements. TCRdb took over this immuneACCESS table, retaining in-frame rearrangements with V and J assigned. Such tables are incomplete; in checked studies, under half of the missing clones stem from an unresolved V gene, and the remainder is unexplained. That table gives V, J and clone size, and the DNA gave D and trimming. Present in this sample are 350,000 to 500,000 clones, about 88% of which were seen just once. Approximately 1.5% of the sample is in the top ten clones.

This sample stems from a study of blood T cell repertoires in COVID-19 (dated by TCRdb to 2020 to 2022). About the study as a whole: Samples covering the acute and convalescent phases of COVID-19 were provided by collaborators in the United States, Italy and Spain. Deeply sampled blood TCRbeta repertoires from subjects exposed to, actively infected with, or recovered from COVID-19 were included in the dataset. Where available, HLA class I and class II types were taken from metadata supplied by the sample provider and were not determined by assay-based typing. The samples were drawn from two sources: the first 160 participants of the ongoing ImmuneRACE study, and 1,000 to 1,500 subjects contributed by 6 global collaborators. The repertoires were released in a freely available public database intended as a resource for research on the immune response to SARS-CoV-2. The material from the prospective study consisted of cDNA or gDNA derived from T cells, B-cell-depleted T cells, or PBMCs. Sample metadata almost always included a de-identified subject ID, COVID-19 status, age in years and sex. Beyond this particular receptor, the publication reports: Clinical and demographic metadata were provided uncurated, with the amount varying by source and participant.

Participants in the prospective study were aged roughly 18 to 100 years, lived in approximately 26 United States geographic areas, and enrolled through a virtual design. To assign participants to cohorts, the prospective study relied on clinical history that participants themselves reported in a screening survey and a study questionnaire. Exposed participants were defined as having been in contact with someone with a PCR-confirmed or clinician-diagnosed COVID-19 case within 2 weeks of study entry. Mobile phlebotomists in the prospective study collected whole blood, serum and a nasopharyngeal or oropharyngeal swab from every participant. Participants in the prospective study had the option to provide additional blood draws and questionnaires over an approximately 2-month period. Before DNA extraction, blood samples from the prospective study were shipped at room temperature or frozen. Trimming removed 2 bases from V and 1 base from J, leaving 16 bases between the germline ends. From the germline V gene, CDR1 is SGHAT and CDR2 is FQNNGV. The CDR3, from cysteine to phenylalanine, totals 17 residues. Of all the DNA, just the CDR3 is kept, 51 bases in frame from base 1.

The material sequenced was PBMCs or T cells enriched from blood (not recorded which). Rearrangement joined TRBV11-2 to TRBJ2-3; the D gene assignment is ambiguous. The receptor was isolated from a woman under 30 who had been exposed to COVID-19. This receptor carries the CDR3 CASSLRPAELRTDTQYF. Here is the DNA: TGTGCCAGCAGCTTAAGGCCGGCGGAACTGCGCACAGATACGCAGTATTTT. Outside the CDR3, residues come from the reference TRBV11-2 and TRBJ2-3 proteins, so the full variable domain is: EAGVAQSPRYKIIEKRQSVAFWCNPISGHATLYWYQQILGQGPKLLIQFQNNGVVDDSQLPKDRFSAERLKGVDSTLKIQPAKLEDSAVYLCASSLRPAELRTDTQYFGPGTRLTVL.